What follows are 9 T cell receptor beta chains derived from one specimen sequenced in a study of T cells after posttransplantation cyclophosphamide (dated by TCRdb to about 2016). Naive T cells were defined as viable CD3+CD4+ or CD3+CD8+ cells that were CCR7+CD45RA+CD45RO-CD95-CD27+CD28+. Preparation of the library involved the immunoSEQ multiplex PCR assay. Entries here come from immuneACCESS through TCRdb and include only in-frame sequences with V and J called. Some clones fail to appear in such tables; in the studies checked, an unresolved V gene covers under half of the shortfall, and the cause of the remainder is unknown. This sample has approximately 23,000 clones in its table, and less than 98% of those were observed once. The ten largest account for about 0.12% of the sample. The sample taken for sequencing was naive CD4+ T cells sorted from PBMCs. The receptors shown here come from a man between 50 and 59 years old in good health, CMV-negative, and a related stem cell transplant donor.

This chain joins TRBV6-1 and TRBJ2-5, with unresolved D. The length of the CDR3 is 11 residues. V was shortened by 5 bases and J by 5 bases, with 6 bases between the two germline ends. Germline V gene lookup returns CDR1 MNHNS and CDR2 SASEGT. The CDR3 loop reads CASSPSETQYF. The CDR3 DNA follows: TGTGCCAGCAGTCCCTCGGAGACCCAGTACTTC.

The chain recombines TRBV18 with TRBJ2-7, with 14 bases identical to TRBD2. Losses at the gene ends were 3 bases for V and 6 bases for J; bases not matched to a gene: 13. Germline V CDR1 and CDR2: KGHSH, LQKENI. The CDR3 runs to 18 residues. The CDR3 loop reads CASSPGLAGANSGVEQYF. DNA of the CDR3: TGTGCCAGCTCACCGGGACTAGCGGGAGCCAACTCAGGGGTCGAGCAGTACTTC.

This chain links TRBV18 with TRBJ1-4; weak D call: TRBD1 (5 bases). Germline lookup yields CDR1 KGHSH and CDR2 LQKENI. Deletions cut 3 bases from V and 6 bases from J, with 14 bases between. This CDR3 spans 15 amino acids. The CDR3 is CASSPQGPAHEKLFF. The CDR3 DNA reads as TGTGCCAGCTCACCGCAGGGCCCCGCGCATGAAAAACTGTTTTTT.

In nucleotides, the CDR3 is TGTGCCAGCAGTCCCGGGACAGGGGTAGGGGAAAAACTGTTTTTT. Translating it yields CASSPGTGVGEKLFF. The V and J genes are TRBV27 and TRBJ1-4, with TRBD1 identical over 10 bases. Germline CDR1 and CDR2: MNHEY and SMNVEV (reference sequence). The CDR3 consists of 15 residues. V dropped 5 bases and J dropped 8; count of bases not matched to a gene: 8.

The chain couples TRBV10-3 to TRBJ1-1; TRBD1 aligns across 7 bases. This CDR3 is 15 amino acids long. The germline gives CDR1 ENHRY, CDR2 SYGVKD. The V and J ends lost 0 bases and 1 base, in that order; junction bases with no gene match: 2. CDR3 sequence: CAISESRTGNTEAFF. The CDR3 DNA sequence: TGTGCCATCAGTGAGTCCAGGACAGGGAACACTGAAGCTTTCTTT.

V is TRBV18 and J is TRBJ2-2, with D possibly matching TRBD1 (5 bases). The CDR3 is 14 residues long. Germline V gene lookup returns CDR1 KGHSH and CDR2 LQKENI. Trimming removed 3 bases at V and 2 bases at J, with 7 bases between. The CDR3 nucleotides are TGTGCCAGCTCACCGACAGTAAACACCGGGGAGCTGTTTTTT. Its translation is CASSPTVNTGELFF.

CDR3 coding DNA: TGTGCCAGCAGTCCTGACAGGGGCTCTGTCGTTCGGTACTTC. Protein product: CASSPDRGSVVRYF. This chain connects TRBV6-1 to TRBJ2-7; 8 nucleotides align to TRBD1. The V and J ends lost 5 bases and 12 bases, in that order; junction bases with no gene match: 15. This CDR3 is built from 14 residues. The germline V gene has CDR1 MNHNS and CDR2 SASEGT.

V usage is TRBV2 and J usage is TRBJ2-4; 7 nucleotides align to TRBD2. V was clipped by 6 bases and J by 1 base; unmatched bases: 6. Germline V gene lookup returns CDR1 SNHLY and CDR2 FYNNEI. This CDR3 has 15 residues. The CDR3 nucleotides are TGTGCCAGCAGCGCAGGACTAGTCGCCAAAAACATTCAGTACTTC. Translation gives CASSAGLVAKNIQYF.

The chain is built from TRBV11-2 and TRBJ1-5; 11 bases match TRBD1. CDR1 SGHAT and CDR2 FQNNGV come from the germline V gene. CDR3 length: 17 residues. J gave up 4 bases and V 4 bases, and 9 bases lay outside the gene matches. In nucleotides, the CDR3 is TGTGCCAGCAGCTCCGGACAGGGGGCAATAAGGAATCAGCCCCAGCATTTT. Its translation: CASSSGQGAIRNQPQHF.